This TCR beta chain is drawn from a study of T-cell reconstitution after alpha-beta-depleted transplantation in children. With V trimmed by 7 bases and J by 5 bases, 6 bases remained unmatched. The CDR3 is 13 residues long. Per the germline V gene, CDR1 is DFQATT and CDR2 is SNEGSKA (reference sequence). Unique molecular identifiers were used in preparing the TCRbeta library. TCRdb itself ran the PCR reads through MiXCR, one entry per CDR3 protein. The profile shows about 870,000 distinct CDR3 sequences, 15% to 20% of them singletons. This clonotype occurred many times. This specimen was PBMCs, mostly from graft donor cells, taken 360 days after TCRalphabeta/CD19-depleted stem cell transplant. The genes are TRBV20-1 and TRBJ2-1, with 9 bases identical to TRBD2. The TCR originated in a male patient younger than 18 who had a stem cell transplant for acute lymphoblastic leukemia, so the T cells may come from the graft donor. The DNA for the CDR3 is TGCAGTGTCCAGCGGGAGGCCCACAATGAGCAGTTCTTC. Protein product: CSVQREAHNEQFF.